This T cell receptor (beta chain) was recorded in a study of T cells in Graves' hyperthyroidism and ophthalmopathy. The overall study: Peripheral blood collection took place at initial diagnosis, before any treatment. The study's findings and limits: Ophthalmopathy, which appeared later, was predicted by the model a median approximately 6.7 months before onset.

Per the germline V gene, CDR1 is MNHEY and CDR2 is SVGAGI. This CDR3 is 17 amino acids long. After removal of 0 bases from V and 6 bases from J, the junction contained 7 bases not matched to a gene. The investigators amplified TCR beta CDR3 regions from RNA transcripts. Initially, a first-round RT-PCR of the TCR CDR3 employed the HTBI primer set. One entry per CDR3 protein results from TCRdb running MiXCR on the multiplex PCR reads. The table lists under 700,000 distinct CDR3 sequences, over 15% of them singletons. Patients were excluded for uncontrolled infection, other autoimmune disease, pregnancy or lactation. This clonotype was counted many times. Its cognate antigen is unknown.

This receptor was taken from a woman aged 18-29 years with Graves' hyperthyroidism. This chain links TRBV6-5 with TRBJ2-1; 11 nucleotides match TRBD1. What was sequenced was blood. The CDR3 is CASSYSVLGQGGNEQFF. CDR3 nucleotide sequence: TGTGCCAGCAGTTACTCTGTTCTGGGACAGGGGGGCAATGAGCAGTTCTTC.